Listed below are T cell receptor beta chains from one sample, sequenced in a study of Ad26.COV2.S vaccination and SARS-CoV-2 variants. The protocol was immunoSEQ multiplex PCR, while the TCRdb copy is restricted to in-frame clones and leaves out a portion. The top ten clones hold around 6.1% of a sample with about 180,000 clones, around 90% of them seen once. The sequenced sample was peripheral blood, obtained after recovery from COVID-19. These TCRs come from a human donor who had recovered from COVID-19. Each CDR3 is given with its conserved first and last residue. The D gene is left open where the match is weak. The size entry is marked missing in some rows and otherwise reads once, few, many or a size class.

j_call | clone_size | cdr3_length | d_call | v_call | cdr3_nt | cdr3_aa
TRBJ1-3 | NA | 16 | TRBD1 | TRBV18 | TGTGCCAGCTCACTCGGACAGGGTAGCTCTGGAAACACCATATATTTT | CASSLGQGSSGNTIYF
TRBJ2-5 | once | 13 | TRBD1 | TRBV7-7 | TGTGCCAGCAGCTCCCAGGGGGTGGAGACCCAGTACTTC | CASSSQGVETQYF
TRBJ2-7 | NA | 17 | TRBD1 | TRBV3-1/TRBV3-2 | TGTGCCAGCAGCCTCGGACAGGGGATATCGACTTCCTACGAGCAGTACTTC | CASSLGQGISTSYEQYF
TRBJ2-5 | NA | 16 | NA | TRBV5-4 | TGTGCCAGCAGCCTTGGGGGCGGGGGCCTTCAAGAGACCCAGTACTTC | CASSLGGGGLQETQYF
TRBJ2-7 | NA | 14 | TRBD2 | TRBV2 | TGTGCCAGCAGTCGGGATGCGGGAGACTACGAGCAGTACTTC | CASSRDAGDYEQYF
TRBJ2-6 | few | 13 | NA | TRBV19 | TGTGCCACGAGGGCTGACGGGGCCAACGTCCTGACTTTC | CATRADGANVLTF
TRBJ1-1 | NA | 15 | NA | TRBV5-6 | TGTGCCAGCAGTCCACGGGCAGGGATAGACACTGAAGCTTTCTTT | CASSPRAGIDTEAFF
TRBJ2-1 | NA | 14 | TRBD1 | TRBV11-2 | TGTGCCAGCAGCTTATCCAGACAGGGGACTGAGCAGTTCTTC | CASSLSRQGTEQFF
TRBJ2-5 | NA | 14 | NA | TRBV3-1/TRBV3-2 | TGTGCCAGCAGCCGGTCCGGTTCTGGAGAGACCCAGTACTTC | CASSRSGSGETQYF
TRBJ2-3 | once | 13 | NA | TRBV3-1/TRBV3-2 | TGTGCCAGCAGCGTTAGGAGCACAGATACGCAGTATTTT | CASSVRSTDTQYF
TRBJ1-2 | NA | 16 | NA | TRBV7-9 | TGTGCCAGCAGCTTACTGACAGCCTTTACTAACTATGGCTACACCTTC | CASSLLTAFTNYGYTF
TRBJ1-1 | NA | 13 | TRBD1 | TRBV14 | TGTGCCAGCAGCGCCCACAGGGGTACTGAAGCTTTCTTT | CASSAHRGTEAFF
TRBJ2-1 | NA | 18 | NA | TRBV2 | TGTGCCAACCCCCACACTGAGCGGGACAACTATTACCCCGGTGAGCAGTTCTTC | CANPHTERDNYYPGEQFF
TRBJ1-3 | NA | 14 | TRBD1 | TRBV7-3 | TGTGCCAGCAGCCCCGGACAGGGGGTAAACACCATATATTTT | CASSPGQGVNTIYF
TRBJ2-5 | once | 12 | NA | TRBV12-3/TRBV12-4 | TGTGCCAGCAGCCAAAGCGGGGAGACCCAGTACTTC | CASSQSGETQYF
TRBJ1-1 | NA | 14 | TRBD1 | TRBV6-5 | TGTGCCAGCAGTACAGGGGGCAGAAGCACTGAAGCTTTCTTT | CASSTGGRSTEAFF
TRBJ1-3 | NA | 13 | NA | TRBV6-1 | TGTGCCAGCAGTGAAGTCCGAGGAAACACCATATATTTT | CASSEVRGNTIYF
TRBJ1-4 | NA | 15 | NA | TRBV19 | TGTGCCAGTTCTAAGTCGGGGCGGAATAATGAAAAACTGTTTTTT | CASSKSGRNNEKLFF
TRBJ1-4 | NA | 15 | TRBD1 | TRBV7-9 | TGTGCCAGCAGCTTAGGACAGGGGTTTAATGAAAAACTGTTTTTT | CASSLGQGFNEKLFF
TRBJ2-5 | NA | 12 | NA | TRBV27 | TGTGCCAGCAGCGGACTCGAGGAGACCCAGTACTTC | CASSGLEETQYF
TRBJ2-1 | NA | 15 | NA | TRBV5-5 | TGTGCCAGCAGCTTGCTGTGGGGGAGCGACAATGAGCAGTTCTTC | CASSLLWGSDNEQFF
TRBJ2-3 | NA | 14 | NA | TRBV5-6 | TGTGCCAGCAGCTCTTACAGGGACACAGATACGCAGTATTTT | CASSSYRDTDTQYF
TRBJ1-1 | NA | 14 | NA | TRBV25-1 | TGTGCCAGCAGTGCAGGGGTTATGAACACTGAAGCTTTCTTT | CASSAGVMNTEAFF
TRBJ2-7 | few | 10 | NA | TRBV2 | TGTGCCAGCAGTTCCTACGAGCAGTACTTC | CASSSYEQYF
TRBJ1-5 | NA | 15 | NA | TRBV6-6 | TGTGCCAGCAGTTACTTAGTAGGGGACCATCAGCCCCAGCATTTT | CASSYLVGDHQPQHF
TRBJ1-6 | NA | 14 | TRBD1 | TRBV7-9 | TGTGCCAGCAGCCCACCGGGACAGGGATCAAGCCTCCACTTT | CASSPPGQGSSLHF
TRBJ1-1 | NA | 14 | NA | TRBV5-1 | TGCGCCAGCAGCTTGGGGGGGTTCGCGACTGAAGCTTTCTTT | CASSLGGFATEAFF
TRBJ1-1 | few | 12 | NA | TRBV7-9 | TGTGCCAGCGCAGACGGGATACTTGAAGCTTTCTTT | CASADGILEAFF
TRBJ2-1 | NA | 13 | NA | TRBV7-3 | TGTGCCAGCAGCTTGGGCATCGGGGATGAGCAGTTCTTC | CASSLGIGDEQFF
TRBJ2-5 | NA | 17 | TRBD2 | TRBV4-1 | TGCGCCAGCAGCCAAGGCTGGGGACTAGCGGGAGAAGAGACCCAGTACTTC | CASSQGWGLAGEETQYF
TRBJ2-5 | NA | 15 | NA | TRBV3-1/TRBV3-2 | TGTGCCAGCAGCCAAGTGGCTCCAGGGGAAGAGACCCAGTACTTC | CASSQVAPGEETQYF
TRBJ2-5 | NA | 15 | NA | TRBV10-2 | TGCGCCAGCAGTGGTCCCCAGGGGAAACAAGAGACCCAGTACTTC | CASSGPQGKQETQYF
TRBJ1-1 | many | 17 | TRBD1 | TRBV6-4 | TGTGCCAGCAGCCCCGGGGACAGGGGATTTCTGAACACTGAAGCTTTCTTT | CASSPGDRGFLNTEAFF
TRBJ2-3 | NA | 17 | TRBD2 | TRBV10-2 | TGCGCCAGCAGTGTGACGGGAGGCCACCCTAGCACAGATACGCAGTATTTT | CASSVTGGHPSTDTQYF
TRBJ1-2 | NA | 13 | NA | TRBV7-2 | TGTGCCAGCAGAGAGGTGGGTTACTATGGCTACACCTTC | CASREVGYYGYTF
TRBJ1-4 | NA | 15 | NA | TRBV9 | TGTGCCAGCAGCGTAGGACATTCAACTAATGAAAAACTGTTTTTT | CASSVGHSTNEKLFF